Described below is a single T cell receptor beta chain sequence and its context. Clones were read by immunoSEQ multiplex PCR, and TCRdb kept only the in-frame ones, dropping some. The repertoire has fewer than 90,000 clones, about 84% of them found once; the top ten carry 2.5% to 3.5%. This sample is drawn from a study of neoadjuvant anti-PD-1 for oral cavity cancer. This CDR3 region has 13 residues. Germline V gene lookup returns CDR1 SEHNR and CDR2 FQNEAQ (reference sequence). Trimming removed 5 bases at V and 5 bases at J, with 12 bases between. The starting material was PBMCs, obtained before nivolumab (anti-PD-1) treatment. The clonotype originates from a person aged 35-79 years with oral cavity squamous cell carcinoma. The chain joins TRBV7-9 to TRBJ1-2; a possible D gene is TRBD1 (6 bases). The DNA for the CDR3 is TGTGCCAGCAGCCCACGACAGGCTTATGGCTACACCTTC. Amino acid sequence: CASSPRQAYGYTF. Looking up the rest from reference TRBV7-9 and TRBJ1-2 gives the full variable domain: DTGVSQNPRHKITKRGQNVTFRCDPISEHNRLYWYRQTLGQGPEFLTYFQNEAQLEKSRLLSDRFSAERPKGSFSTLEIQRTEQGDSAMYLCASSPRQAYGYTFGSGTRLTVV.